This T cell receptor beta chain derives from a study of blood T cell repertoires in COVID-19. Study context: The United States, Italy and Spain supplied acute and convalescent COVID-19 samples. T cells, B-cell-depleted T cells, or PBMCs provided the cDNA or gDNA that served as material.

V lost 4 bases and J lost 0, with 10 bases in between. The germline V gene encodes CDR1 SGHRS and CDR2 YFSETQ. There are 15 residues in the CDR3. As handled by the study authors: Reference gene primers were amplified, and this amplification served to estimate nucleated cell counts. Measured with immunoSEQ multiplex PCR; TCRdb has only the in-frame clones, and not every one. The D gene and trimming were derived from the DNA, and the V and J assignments and clone size from that table. This table has about 200,000 clones, 88% appearing once. The sequencing sample was made of peripheral blood. The chain uses TRBV5-1 and TRBJ1-4, with D maybe TRBD1 (5 bases). The TCR sequence derives from a man aged 35 to 55 with active or convalescent COVID-19. The CDR3 loop is CASSGTGATNEKLFF. In DNA form, the CDR3 reads TGCGCCAGCAGCGGCACAGGTGCAACTAATGAAAAACTGTTTTTT.